This T cell receptor beta chain came from a study of shared clonotypes between healthy human individuals. Study background: The plates for each donor numbered three CD4 naive, three CD4 memory, two CD8 naive and one CD8 memory.

Overall study results and limits: Relative to clonotypes present in all four donors, those not shared had lower generation probabilities.

Template for every sorted-subset replicate PCR totaled about 0.2 ug DNA, tens of thousands of T cell genomes. Methods used by the authors: For the immunoSEQ data, sequences were junction-only without quality scores, so filtering differed. Some clones are missing from TCRdb's copy, which holds only in-frame ones; the method was immunoSEQ multiplex PCR. The V and J calls and clone size are taken from that table; D and trimming were inferred from the DNA. The sample has around 2.5 million clones; 93% are singletons. V shed 4 bases and J shed 7 bases, with 11 bases lying between them. The V gene's germline CDR1 is MNHEY and CDR2 SMNVEV (reference sequence). The CDR3 spans 13 residues. Regarding this clone: Its target is not known.

V gene TRBV27 combines with J gene TRBJ1-5; no firm D call. Sequencing was performed on naive CD4+ T cells from PBMCs. Stated subset: CD45RA+ positively selected. The clonotype was recovered from a man between 18 and 35 years old in good health. Some clones in this sample may be carry-over from other donors' samples. The CDR3 loop is CASSSTIIQPQHF. In nucleotides, the CDR3 is TGTGCCAGCAGTTCGACGATCATCCAGCCCCAGCATTTT.